This TCR beta chain was found in a study of CD8+CD57+ T cells in acquired aplastic anemia. Study in general: Sorted CD4+ and CD8+ cells yielded about 2.9 ug of DNA on average.

Only patients with CD8+CD57+ cell expansion on flow cytometry were chosen for sequencing. None of the patients had been given any therapy when their blood was sampled. Researchers used genomic DNA as the template to profile TCR beta VDJ and CDR3. Using its own MiXCR run on the reads, TCRdb lists one record per CDR3 protein. The sample has 250,000 to 300,000 distinct CDR3 sequences, approximately 57% seen once. V lost 4 bases and J lost 0, with 11 bases in between. Germline V gene sequence: CDR1 KGHDR, CDR2 SFDVKD. The CDR3 consists of 15 residues. The V gene is TRBV24-1, the J gene TRBJ2-5, with D perhaps being TRBD1 or TRBD2 (5 bases each). Sequenced: sorted CD4+, CD8+, or CD8+CD57+ T cells (not recorded which) from PBMCs. The TCR originated in a human donor with aplastic anemia. The DNA for the CDR3 is TGTGCCACCAGTGACGGGGCATCCTACCAAGAGACCCAGTACTTC. Translation: CATSDGASYQETQYF.